This T cell receptor beta chain was sequenced during a study of human T cells and chemical hapten exposure. A few counts support this clonotype. TCRdb reanalysed the RACE reads using MiXCR and keeps one entry per CDR3 protein. The sample includes 40,000 or so distinct CDR3 sequences, 9% to 15% of them seen just once. Time point here: pre-sensitization, week 0. Treatment in this sample: therapeutic diphenylcyclopropenone sensitization with weekly scalp DPC. It was from unfractionated whole blood that total RNA was extracted. V gave up 2 bases and J gave up 7 bases; unmatched junction bases: 7. The CDR3 is 14 amino acids. CDR1 is MDHEN, CDR2 SYDVKM, per germline.

Sequences were derived from whole blood, sampled in connection with sensitization to the hapten diphenylcyclopropenone (DPC). The chain carries TRBV28 and TRBJ1-1; 7 bases agree with TRBD1. This sequence originates from a woman between 35 and 50 years old with alopecia areata. Some clones in this sample may be carry-over from other donors' samples. The CDR3 loop is CASSLPGQDLEAFF. The CDR3 region has the DNA TGTGCCAGCAGTTTACCCGGACAGGACCTTGAAGCTTTCTTT.